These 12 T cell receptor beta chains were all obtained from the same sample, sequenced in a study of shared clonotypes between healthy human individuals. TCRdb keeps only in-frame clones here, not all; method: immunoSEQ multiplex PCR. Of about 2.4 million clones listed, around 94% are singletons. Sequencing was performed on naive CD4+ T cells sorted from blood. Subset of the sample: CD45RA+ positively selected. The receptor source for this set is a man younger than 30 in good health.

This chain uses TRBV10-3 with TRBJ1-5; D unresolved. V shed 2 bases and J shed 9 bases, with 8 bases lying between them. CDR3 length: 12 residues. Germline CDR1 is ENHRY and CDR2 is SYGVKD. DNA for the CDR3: TGTGCCATCAGTGAGATAGGAGGGCCCCAGCATTTT. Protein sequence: CAISEIGGPQHF.

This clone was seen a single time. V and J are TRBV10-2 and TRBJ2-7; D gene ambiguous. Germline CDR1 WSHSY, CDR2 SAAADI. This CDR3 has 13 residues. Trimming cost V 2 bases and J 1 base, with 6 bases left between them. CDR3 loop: CASSEIQSYEQYF. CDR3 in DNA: TGCGCCAGCAGTGAGATACAGTCCTACGAGCAGTACTTC.

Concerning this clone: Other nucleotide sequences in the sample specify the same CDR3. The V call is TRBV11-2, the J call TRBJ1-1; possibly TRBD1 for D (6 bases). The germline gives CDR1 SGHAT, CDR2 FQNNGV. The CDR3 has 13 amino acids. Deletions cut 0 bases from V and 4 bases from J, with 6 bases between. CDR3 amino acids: CASSLDRGTEAFF. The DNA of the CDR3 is TGTGCCAGCAGCTTAGACAGGGGCACTGAAGCTTTCTTT.

CDR3 DNA sequence: TGTGCCAGCAGCTTGAGTCCGGGACAGGGGGCGAAGGATGAGCAGTTCTTC. Translated: CASSLSPGQGAKDEQFF. This chain connects TRBV11-3 to TRBJ2-1; 12 positions agree with TRBD1. Trimming took 3 bases from V and 8 from J; bases not matched to a gene: 11. The CDR3 consists of 17 residues. Germline CDR1 is SGHNT and CDR2 is YENEEA. Complete variable domain (other parts from reference TRBV11-3 and TRBJ2-1): EAGVVQSPRYKIIEKKQPVAFWCNPISGHNTLYWYLQNLGQGPELLIRYENEEAVDDSQLPKDRFSAERLKGVDSTLKIQPAELGDSAVYLCASSLSPGQGAKDEQFFGPGTRLTVL.

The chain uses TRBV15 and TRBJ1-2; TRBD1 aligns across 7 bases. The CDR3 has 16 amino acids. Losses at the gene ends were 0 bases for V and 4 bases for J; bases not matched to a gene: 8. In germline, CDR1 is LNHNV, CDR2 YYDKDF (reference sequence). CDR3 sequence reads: CATSRDRASGGYGYTF. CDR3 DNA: TGTGCCACCAGCAGAGATCGGGCCTCAGGGGGCTATGGCTACACCTTC.

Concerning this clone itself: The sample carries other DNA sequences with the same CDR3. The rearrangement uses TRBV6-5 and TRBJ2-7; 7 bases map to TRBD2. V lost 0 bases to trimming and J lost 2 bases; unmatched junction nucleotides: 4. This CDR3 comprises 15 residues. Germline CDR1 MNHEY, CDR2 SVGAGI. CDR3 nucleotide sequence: TGTGCCAGCAGTTACTCTAGCGGGCCCCCCTACGAGCAGTACTTC. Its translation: CASSYSSGPPYEQYF.

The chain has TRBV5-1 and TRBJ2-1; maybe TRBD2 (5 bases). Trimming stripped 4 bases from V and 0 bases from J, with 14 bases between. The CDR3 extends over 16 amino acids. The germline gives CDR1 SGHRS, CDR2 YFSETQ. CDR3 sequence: CASSRSRGFSYNEQFF. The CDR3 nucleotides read TGCGCCAGCAGCCGAAGCCGGGGTTTCTCCTACAATGAGCAGTTCTTC.

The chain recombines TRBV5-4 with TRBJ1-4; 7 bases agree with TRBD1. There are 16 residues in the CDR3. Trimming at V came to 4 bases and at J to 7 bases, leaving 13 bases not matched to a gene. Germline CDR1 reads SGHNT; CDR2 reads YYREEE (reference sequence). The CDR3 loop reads CASSIGPGQFSEKLFF. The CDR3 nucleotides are TGTGCCAGCAGCATAGGACCGGGACAGTTTAGTGAAAAACTGTTTTTT. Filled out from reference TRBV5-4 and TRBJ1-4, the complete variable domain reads ETGVTQSPTHLIKTRGQQVTLRCSSQSGHNTVSWYQQALGQGPQFIFQYYREEENGRGNFPPRFSGLQFPNYSSELNVNALELDDSALYLCASSIGPGQFSEKLFFGSGTQLSVL.

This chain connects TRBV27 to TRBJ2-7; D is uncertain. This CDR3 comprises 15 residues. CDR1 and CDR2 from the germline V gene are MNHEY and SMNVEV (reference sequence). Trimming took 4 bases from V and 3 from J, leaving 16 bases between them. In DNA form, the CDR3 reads TGTGCCAGCAGTTCGCCAGGAGAATTCATCTACGAGCAGTACTTC. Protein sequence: CASSSPGEFIYEQYF.

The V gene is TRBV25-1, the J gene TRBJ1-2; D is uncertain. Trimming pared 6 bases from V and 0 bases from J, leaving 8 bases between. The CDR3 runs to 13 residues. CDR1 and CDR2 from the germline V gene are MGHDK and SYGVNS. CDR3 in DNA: TGTGCCAGCAGAGGATTGACTAACTATGGCTACACCTTC. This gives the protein CASRGLTNYGYTF.

As DNA, the CDR3 is TGTGCCAGCAGCGCCCAGGGGCTAGCGGTATACAATGAGCAGTTCTTC. It translates to CASSAQGLAVYNEQFF. V gene TRBV9 combines with J gene TRBJ2-1, with TRBD2 as a possible D gene (7 bases). Trimming stripped 3 bases from V and 4 bases from J, with 17 bases between. In germline, CDR1 is SGDLS, CDR2 YYNGEE. The length of the CDR3 is 16 residues.

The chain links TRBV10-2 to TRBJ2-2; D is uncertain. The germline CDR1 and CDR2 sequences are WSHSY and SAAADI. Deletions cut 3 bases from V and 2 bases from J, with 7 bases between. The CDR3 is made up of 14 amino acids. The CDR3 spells CASSEGANTGELFF. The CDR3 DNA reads TGCGCCAGCAGTGAAGGAGCAAACACCGGGGAGCTGTTTTTT.